The 7 T cell receptor beta chains below all came from one sample that was sequenced in a study of T cell responses to AZD1222 COVID-19 vaccine. Here immunoSEQ multiplex PCR was the method, and the copy in TCRdb shows in-frame clones only, minus some. The data show 80,000 to 95,000 clones, just over 90% seen once. The sequences come from peripheral blood, collected on day 0 of AZD1222 vaccination. The source of these receptors is an adult in good health.

This clone was recorded only once. This chain joins TRBV5-1 and TRBJ2-2; D remains ambiguous. Germline V lookup: CDR1 SGHRS, CDR2 YFSETQ. V dropped 1 base and J dropped 1 base, with 5 bases sitting between them. This CDR3 has 14 amino acids. CDR3 sequence (DNA): TGCGCCAGCAGCTTGCAAGGGAACACCGGGGAGCTGTTTTTT. This gives the protein CASSLQGNTGELFF.

V usage is TRBV11-2 and J usage is TRBJ2-2; TRBD1 is a possible D gene (5 bases). V shed 1 base and J shed 5 bases, with 14 bases lying between them. Germline assignment: CDR1 SGHAT and CDR2 FQNNGV. The CDR3 is 16 residues long. The CDR3 region has the DNA TGTGCCAGCAGCTTAGTTGCGCGGACATTAACCGGGGAGCTGTTTTTT. Residues: CASSLVARTLTGELFF.

Here the CDR3 reads CASSFANNEQFF. The DNA for the CDR3 is TGTGCCAGCAGTTTCGCGAACAATGAGCAGTTCTTC. The chain employs TRBV25-1 and TRBJ2-1; no reliable D call. Germline values: CDR1 MGHDK, CDR2 SYGVNS. V lost 5 bases to trimming and J lost 5 bases, with 7 bases between them. This CDR3 comprises 12 residues.

This chain joins TRBV5-4 and TRBJ1-2, with D hard to call. Trimming took off 7 bases at V and 2 bases at J, with 15 bases between the two ends. CDR1 and CDR2 (germline): SGHNT, YYREEE (reference sequence). This CDR3 comprises 14 residues. The CDR3 DNA follows: TGTGCCAGCCGATCAATATTGGGGAACTATGGCTACACCTTC. It codes for CASRSILGNYGYTF.

CDR3 sequence (DNA): TGTGCCAGCAGCGTAGAGAGCTCTGGAAACACCATATATTTT. Translated, it gives CASSVESSGNTIYF. The V gene is TRBV9, the J gene TRBJ1-3; D unresolved. This CDR3 region has 14 residues. The V gene lost 0 bases and the J gene lost 0 bases, with 4 bases spanning the gap. The V gene's germline CDR1 is SGDLS and CDR2 YYNGEE.

The chain is built from TRBV30 and TRBJ1-4; D is ambiguous. Germline CDR1 GTSNPN, CDR2 SVGIG (reference sequence). The CDR3 has 12 amino acids. Trimming stripped 1 base from V and 7 bases from J, with 7 bases between. DNA of the CDR3: TGTGCCTGGAGTGCAGGAGGTGAAAAACTGTTTTTT. This codes for CAWSAGGEKLFF.

The gene calls are TRBV15 and TRBJ2-7; 7 nucleotides agree with TRBD2. After removal of 0 bases from V and 0 bases from J, the junction contained 2 bases not matched to a gene. This CDR3 contains 15 residues. Germline CDR1 LNHNV, CDR2 YYDKDF (reference sequence). The CDR3 nucleotides are TGTGCCACCAGCAGAGATAGCGGGCTCTCCTACGAGCAGTACTTC. It is translated as CATSRDSGLSYEQYF.